This is a list of T cell receptor beta chains from one sample in a study of response to subunit inactivated influenza vaccine. TCRdb recomputed calls from the RT-PCR reads with MiXCR, one row per CDR3 protein. Of almost 600,000 distinct CDR3 sequences listed, 14% are singletons. Sequencing used PBMCs from blood, obtained 11 to 12 days after vaccination. The receptors come from a man aged 45-65 years who received an inactivated influenza vaccine. The CDR3 runs from the conserved cysteine through the conserved F or W. A D gene is named only where the DNA matches it firmly.

j_call d_call v_call cdr3_aa
TRBJ2-3 NA TRBV9 CASSAGGGGASTDTQYF
TRBJ1-2 NA TRBV3-1 CASSQWGSYGYTF
TRBJ2-1 TRBD1 TRBV29-1 CSAPGQNSYNEQFF
TRBJ2-5 TRBD1 TRBV9 CASSPDRGTQETQYF
TRBJ1-2 NA TRBV29-1 CSVHEGANYGYTF
TRBJ2-7 TRBD2 TRBV29-1 CSVEELAGGLRYEQYF
TRBJ2-1 TRBD2 TRBV13 CASSLVVSGATYNEQFF
TRBJ1-5 NA TRBV6-2/TRBV6-3 CASSYSGLRPQHF
TRBJ2-7 TRBD2 TRBV3-1 CASSQPGLAASTYEQYF
TRBJ1-4 NA TRBV18 CASSPPLGHGNEKLFF
TRBJ1-2 NA TRBV11-2 CASSNLAGAAVYGYTF
TRBJ2-5 NA TRBV20-1 CSASPRGFQETQYF
TRBJ2-7 NA TRBV4-2 CASSQFLDAYEQYF
TRBJ2-7 NA TRBV5-5 CASSFISEQYF
TRBJ1-3 NA TRBV9 CASIYNSGNTIYF